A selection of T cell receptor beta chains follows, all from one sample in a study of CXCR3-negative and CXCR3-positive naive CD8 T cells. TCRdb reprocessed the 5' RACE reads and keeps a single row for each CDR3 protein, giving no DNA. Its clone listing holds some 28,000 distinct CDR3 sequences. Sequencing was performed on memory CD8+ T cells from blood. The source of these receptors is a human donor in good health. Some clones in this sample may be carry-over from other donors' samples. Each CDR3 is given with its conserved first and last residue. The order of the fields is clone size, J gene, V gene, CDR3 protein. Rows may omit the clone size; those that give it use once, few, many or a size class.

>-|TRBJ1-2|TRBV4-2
CASRVEGGAGIYGYTF
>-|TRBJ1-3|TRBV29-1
CSVGQGRDTIYF
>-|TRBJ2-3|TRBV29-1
CSLGALGTQYF
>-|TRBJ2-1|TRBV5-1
CASLLGDSSFNEQFF
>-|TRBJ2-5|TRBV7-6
CASSGRGGAADQETQYF
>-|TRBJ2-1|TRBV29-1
CSVVVPGYNEQFF
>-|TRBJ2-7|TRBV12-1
CASSSAFTGYEQYF
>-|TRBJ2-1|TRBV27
CASSLEAGGYDEQFF
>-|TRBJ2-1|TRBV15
CATSRETGTGSHEQFF
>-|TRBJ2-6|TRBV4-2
CASSQPESGSGANVLTF
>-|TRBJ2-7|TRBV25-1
CASSDPRGTGVYEQYF
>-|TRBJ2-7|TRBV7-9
CASSSRTGGGYEQYF
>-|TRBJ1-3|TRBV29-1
CSVEGTATSGNTIYF
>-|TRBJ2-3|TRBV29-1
CSFLAGGWADTQYF
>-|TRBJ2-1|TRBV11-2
CASSLDPITEQFF
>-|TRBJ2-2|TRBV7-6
CASLRPTGELFF
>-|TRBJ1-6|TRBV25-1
CASSEDLGGDNSPLHF
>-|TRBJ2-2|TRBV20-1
CSAARGVTGELFF
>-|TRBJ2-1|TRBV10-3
CAISEQPRGSSYNEQFF
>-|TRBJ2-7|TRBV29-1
CSVDVGQGSYEQYF
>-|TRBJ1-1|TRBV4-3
CASSQDRGQRNTEAFF
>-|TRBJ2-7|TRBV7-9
CASSFPGQGRDEQYF
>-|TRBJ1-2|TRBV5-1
CARSRGGGSNYGYTF
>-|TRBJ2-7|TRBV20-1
CSAPDSGNEQYF
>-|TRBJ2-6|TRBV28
CASTPHTGGDGANVLTF
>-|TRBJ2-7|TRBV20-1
CSAVAGFYEQYF
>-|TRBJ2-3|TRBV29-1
CSVTNRTTGTLTDTQYF
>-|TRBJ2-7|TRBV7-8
CASSSPGTGGWYEQYF
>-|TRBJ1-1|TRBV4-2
CASTTGALNTKAFF
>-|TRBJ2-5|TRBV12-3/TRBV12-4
CASSPDDRSHQETQYF
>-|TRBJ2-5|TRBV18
CASGSGGFQETQYF
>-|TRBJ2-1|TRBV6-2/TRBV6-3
CASSPSGTYNEQFF
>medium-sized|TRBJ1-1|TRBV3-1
CASSQLAGAGRNTEAFF
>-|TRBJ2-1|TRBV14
CASSAWGLAVYNEQFF
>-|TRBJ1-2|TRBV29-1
CSVPSPLKGQGNYGYTF
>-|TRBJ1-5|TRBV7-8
CASSPSSGPHQPQHF
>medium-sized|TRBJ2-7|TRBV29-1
CSVEGRGDKIYEQYF
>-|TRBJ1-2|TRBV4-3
CASSPGTQTNYGYTF
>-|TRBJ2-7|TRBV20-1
CSAPSGSAYEQYF
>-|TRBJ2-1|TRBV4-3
CASSQDGGFYNEQFF
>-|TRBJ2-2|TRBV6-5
CASSGPTDANTGELFF
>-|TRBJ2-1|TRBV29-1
CSLRQGILDEQFF
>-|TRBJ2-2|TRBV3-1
CASRDPIPDSTGELFF
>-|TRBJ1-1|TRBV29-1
CSVETAESEAFF
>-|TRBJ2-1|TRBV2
CASWGTGLFNEQFF
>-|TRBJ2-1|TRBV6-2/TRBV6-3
CASSLAGGYDEQFF
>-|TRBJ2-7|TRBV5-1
CASSWGLAGGKSEQYF